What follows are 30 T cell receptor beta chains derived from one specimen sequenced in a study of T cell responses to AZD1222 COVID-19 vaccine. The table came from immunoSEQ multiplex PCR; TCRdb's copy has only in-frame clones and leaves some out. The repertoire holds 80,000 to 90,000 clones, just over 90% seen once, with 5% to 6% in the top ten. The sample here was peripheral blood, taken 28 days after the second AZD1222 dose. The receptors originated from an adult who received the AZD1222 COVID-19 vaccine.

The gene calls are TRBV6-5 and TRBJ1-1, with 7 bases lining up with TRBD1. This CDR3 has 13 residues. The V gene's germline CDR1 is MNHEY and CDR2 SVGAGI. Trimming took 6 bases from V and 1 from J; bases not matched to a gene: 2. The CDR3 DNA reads TGTGCCAGCAGGAGACAGGGGAACACTGAAGCTTTCTTT. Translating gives CASRRQGNTEAFF.

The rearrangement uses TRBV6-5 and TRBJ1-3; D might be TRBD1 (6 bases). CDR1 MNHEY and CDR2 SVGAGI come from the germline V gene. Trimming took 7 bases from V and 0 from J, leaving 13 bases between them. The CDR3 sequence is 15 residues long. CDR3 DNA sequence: TGTGCCAGCACCAAAACAGGGCTCTCTGGAAACACCATATATTTT. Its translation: CASTKTGLSGNTIYF.

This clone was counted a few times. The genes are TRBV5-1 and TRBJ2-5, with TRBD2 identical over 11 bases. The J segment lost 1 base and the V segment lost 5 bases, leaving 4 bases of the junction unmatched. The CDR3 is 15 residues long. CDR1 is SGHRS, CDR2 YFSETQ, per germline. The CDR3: CASSIAGGFQETQYF. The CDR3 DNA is TGCGCCAGCAGTATAGCGGGGGGGTTCCAAGAGACCCAGTACTTC.

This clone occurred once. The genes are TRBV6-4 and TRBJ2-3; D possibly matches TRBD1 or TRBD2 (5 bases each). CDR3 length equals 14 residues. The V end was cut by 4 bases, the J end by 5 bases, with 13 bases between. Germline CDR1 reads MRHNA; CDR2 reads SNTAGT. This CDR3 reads CASSVWGSGDTQYF. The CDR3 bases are TGTGCCAGCAGTGTTTGGGGGAGTGGAGATACGCAGTATTTT.

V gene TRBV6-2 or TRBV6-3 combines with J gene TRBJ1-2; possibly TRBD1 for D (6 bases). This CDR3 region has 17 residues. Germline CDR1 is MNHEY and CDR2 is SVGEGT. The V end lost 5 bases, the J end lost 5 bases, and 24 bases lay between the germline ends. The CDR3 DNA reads TGTGCCAGCAGTCAACTCCGAGCCGGGGGCCAAAATTATGGCTACACCTTC. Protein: CASSQLRAGGQNYGYTF.

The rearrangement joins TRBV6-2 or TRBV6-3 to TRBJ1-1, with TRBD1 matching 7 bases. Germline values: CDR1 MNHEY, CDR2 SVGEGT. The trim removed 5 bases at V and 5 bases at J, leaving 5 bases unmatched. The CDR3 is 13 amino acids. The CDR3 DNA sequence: TGTGCCAGCAGTGACACAGGGGAGACTGAAGCTTTCTTT. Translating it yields CASSDTGETEAFF.

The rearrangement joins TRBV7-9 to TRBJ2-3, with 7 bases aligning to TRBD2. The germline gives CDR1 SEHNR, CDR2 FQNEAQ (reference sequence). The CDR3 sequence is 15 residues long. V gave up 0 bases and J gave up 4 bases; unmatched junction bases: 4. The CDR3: CASSLASGGPDTQYF. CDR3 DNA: TGTGCCAGCAGCTTAGCTTCGGGGGGTCCAGATACGCAGTATTTT.

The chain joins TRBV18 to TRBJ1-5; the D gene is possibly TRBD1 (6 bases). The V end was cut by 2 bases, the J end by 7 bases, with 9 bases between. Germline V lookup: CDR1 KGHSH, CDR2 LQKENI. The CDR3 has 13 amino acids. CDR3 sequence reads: CASSPNREQPQHF. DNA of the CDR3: TGTGCCAGCTCACCAAACAGGGAACAGCCCCAGCATTTT.

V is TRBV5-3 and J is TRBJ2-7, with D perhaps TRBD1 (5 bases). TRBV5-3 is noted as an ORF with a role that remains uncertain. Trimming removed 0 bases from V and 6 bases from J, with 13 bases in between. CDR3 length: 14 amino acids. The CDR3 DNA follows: TGTGCCAGAAGCTTGGCGTCTACAGGCTCCGAGCAGTACTTC. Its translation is CARSLASTGSEQYF.

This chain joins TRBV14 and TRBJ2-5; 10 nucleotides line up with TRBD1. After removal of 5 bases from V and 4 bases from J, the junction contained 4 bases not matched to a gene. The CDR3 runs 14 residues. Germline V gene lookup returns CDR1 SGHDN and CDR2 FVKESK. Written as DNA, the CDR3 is TGTGCCAGCAGCAGGAGACAGGGGGCAGAGACCCAGTACTTC. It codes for CASSRRQGAETQYF.

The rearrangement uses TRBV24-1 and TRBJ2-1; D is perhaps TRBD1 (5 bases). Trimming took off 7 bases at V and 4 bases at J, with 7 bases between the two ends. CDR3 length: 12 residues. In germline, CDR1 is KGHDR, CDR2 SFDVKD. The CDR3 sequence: CATSRQYNEQFF. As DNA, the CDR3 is TGTGCCACCAGCCGACAGTACAATGAGCAGTTCTTC.

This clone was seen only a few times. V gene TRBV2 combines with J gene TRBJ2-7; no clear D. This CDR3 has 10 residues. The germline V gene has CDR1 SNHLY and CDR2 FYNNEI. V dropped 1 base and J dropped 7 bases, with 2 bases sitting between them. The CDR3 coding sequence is TGTGCCAGCAGTGAAGGGGAGCAGTACTTC. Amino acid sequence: CASSEGEQYF.

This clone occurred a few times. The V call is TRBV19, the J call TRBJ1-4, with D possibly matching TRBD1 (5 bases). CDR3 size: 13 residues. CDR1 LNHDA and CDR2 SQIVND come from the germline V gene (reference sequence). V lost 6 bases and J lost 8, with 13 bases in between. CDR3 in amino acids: CASRPGPGEKLFF. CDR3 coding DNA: TGTGCCAGTAGGCCGGGGCCGGGGGAAAAACTGTTTTTT.

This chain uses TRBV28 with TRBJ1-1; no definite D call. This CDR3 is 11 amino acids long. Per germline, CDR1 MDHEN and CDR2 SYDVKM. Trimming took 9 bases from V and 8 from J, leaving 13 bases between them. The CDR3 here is CARTWEGEAFF. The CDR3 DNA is TGTGCCAGAACGTGGGAGGGAGAAGCTTTCTTT.

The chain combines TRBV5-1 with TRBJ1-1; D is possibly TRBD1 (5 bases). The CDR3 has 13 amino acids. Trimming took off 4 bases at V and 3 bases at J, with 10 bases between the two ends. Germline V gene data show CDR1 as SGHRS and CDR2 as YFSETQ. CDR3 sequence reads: CASSRGDHTEAFF. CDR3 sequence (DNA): TGCGCCAGCAGCAGGGGAGATCACACTGAAGCTTTCTTT.

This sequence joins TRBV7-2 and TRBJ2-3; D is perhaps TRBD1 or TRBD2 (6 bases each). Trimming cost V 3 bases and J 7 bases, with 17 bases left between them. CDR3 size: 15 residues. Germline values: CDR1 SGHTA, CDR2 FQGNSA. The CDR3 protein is CASSFTGGTDNTQYF. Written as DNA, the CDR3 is TGTGCCAGCAGCTTCACCGGGGGCACAGATAATACGCAGTATTTT.

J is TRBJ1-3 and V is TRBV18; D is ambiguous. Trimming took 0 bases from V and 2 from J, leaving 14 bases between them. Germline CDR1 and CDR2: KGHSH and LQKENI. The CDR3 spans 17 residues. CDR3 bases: TGTGCCAGCTCACCACCAGGGCCGGGGTCGGCTGGAAACACCATATATTTT. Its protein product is CASSPPGPGSAGNTIYF.

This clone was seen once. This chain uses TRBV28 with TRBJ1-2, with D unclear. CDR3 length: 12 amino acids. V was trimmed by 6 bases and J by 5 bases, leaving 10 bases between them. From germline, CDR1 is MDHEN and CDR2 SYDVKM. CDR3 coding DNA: TGTGCCAGCAGGACCCCGGGGTATGGCTACACCTTC. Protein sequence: CASRTPGYGYTF.

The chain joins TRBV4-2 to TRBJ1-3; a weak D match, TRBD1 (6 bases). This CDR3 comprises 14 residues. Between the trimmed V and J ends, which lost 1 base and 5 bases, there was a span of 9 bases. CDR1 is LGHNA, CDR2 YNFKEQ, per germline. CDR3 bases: TGTGCCAGCAGCCAAGCGGACAGCCGAAACACCATATATTTT. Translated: CASSQADSRNTIYF.

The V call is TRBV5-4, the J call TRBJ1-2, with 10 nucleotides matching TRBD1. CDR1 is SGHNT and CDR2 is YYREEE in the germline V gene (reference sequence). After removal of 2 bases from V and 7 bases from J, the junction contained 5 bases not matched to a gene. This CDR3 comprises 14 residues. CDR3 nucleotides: TGTGCCAGCAGCTTACAGACAGGGGGCACTGGCTACACCTTC. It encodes CASSLQTGGTGYTF.

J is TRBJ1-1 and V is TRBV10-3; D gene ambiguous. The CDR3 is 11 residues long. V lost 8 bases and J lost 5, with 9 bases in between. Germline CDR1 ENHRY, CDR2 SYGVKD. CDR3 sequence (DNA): TGTGCCATCCACCAAGGAACTGAAGCTTTCTTT. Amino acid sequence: CAIHQGTEAFF.

The CDR3: CASSPLTLDLQKEKLFF. Here the CDR3 DNA reads TGTGCCAGCTCACCATTAACATTAGATCTTCAAAAAGAAAAACTGTTTTTT. This rearrangement joins TRBV18 to TRBJ1-4; no clear D. V was shortened by 2 bases and J by 8 bases, with 21 bases between the two germline ends. Per germline, CDR1 KGHSH and CDR2 LQKENI. CDR3 size: 17 residues.

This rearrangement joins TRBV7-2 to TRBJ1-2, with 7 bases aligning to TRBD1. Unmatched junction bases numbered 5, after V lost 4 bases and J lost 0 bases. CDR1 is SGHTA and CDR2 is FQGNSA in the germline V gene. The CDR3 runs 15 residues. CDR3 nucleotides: TGTGCCAGCAGCTCGAGGGACAGACCTAACTATGGCTACACCTTC. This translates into CASSSRDRPNYGYTF.

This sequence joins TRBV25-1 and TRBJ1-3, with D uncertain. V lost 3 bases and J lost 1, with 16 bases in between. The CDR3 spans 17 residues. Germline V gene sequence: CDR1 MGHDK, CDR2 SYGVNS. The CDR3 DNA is TGTGCCAGCAGTGAGTCCGGGTGGAGCCATTCTGGAAACACCATATATTTT. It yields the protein CASSESGWSHSGNTIYF. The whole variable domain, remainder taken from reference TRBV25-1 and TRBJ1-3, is EADIYQTPRYLVIGTGKKITLECSQTMGHDKMYWYQQDPGMELHLIHYSYGVNSTEKGDLSSESTVSRIRTEHFPLTLESARPSHTSQYLCASSESGWSHSGNTIYFGEGSWLTVV.

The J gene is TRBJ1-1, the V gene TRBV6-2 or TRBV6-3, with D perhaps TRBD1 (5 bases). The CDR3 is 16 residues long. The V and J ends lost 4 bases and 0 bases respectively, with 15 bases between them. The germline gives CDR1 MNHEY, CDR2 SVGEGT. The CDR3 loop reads CASSSYRGALNTEAFF. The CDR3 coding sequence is TGTGCCAGCAGTTCCTACCGCGGGGCGTTGAACACTGAAGCTTTCTTT.

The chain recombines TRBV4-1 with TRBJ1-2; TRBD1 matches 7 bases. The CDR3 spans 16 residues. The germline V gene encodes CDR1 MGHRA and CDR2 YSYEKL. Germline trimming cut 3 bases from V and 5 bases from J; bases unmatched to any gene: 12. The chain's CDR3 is CASSQVPGTANYGYTF. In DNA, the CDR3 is TGCGCCAGCAGCCAGGTCCCCGGGACAGCGAATTATGGCTACACCTTC.

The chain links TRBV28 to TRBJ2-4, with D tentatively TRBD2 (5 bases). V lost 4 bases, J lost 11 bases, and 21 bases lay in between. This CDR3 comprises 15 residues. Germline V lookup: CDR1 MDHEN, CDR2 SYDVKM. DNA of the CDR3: TGTGCCAGCAGTTCCCGGGCCCGAGGGTCGACCCTTCAGTACTTC. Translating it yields CASSSRARGSTLQYF.

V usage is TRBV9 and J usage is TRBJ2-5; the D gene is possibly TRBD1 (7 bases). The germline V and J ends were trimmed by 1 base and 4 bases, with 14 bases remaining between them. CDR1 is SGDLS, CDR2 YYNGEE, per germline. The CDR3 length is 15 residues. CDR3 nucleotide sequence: TGTGCCAGCAGCGTATGGCCAGGGGGAGGAGAGACCCAGTACTTC. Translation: CASSVWPGGGETQYF.

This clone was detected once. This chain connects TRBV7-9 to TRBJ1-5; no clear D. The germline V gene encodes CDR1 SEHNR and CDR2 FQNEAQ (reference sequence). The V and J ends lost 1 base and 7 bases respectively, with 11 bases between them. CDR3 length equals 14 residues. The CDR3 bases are TGTGCCAGCAGCTTAGGTGGGGAGGGCCAGCCCCAGCATTTT. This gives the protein CASSLGGEGQPQHF.

The CDR3 loop is CASSSRRDPDPTENYGYTF. The CDR3 nucleotides read TGTGCCAGCAGTTCTCGGAGGGACCCCGACCCGACCGAGAACTATGGCTACACCTTC. This sequence joins TRBV7-9 and TRBJ1-2, with D maybe TRBD1 (5 bases). CDR1 SEHNR and CDR2 FQNEAQ come from the germline V gene (reference sequence). The CDR3 spans 19 residues. Trimming removed 6 bases from V and 2 bases from J, with 28 bases in between.